The 18 T cell receptor beta chains given below trace back to one sample, sequenced in a study of PD-1 blockade in classical Hodgkin lymphoma (dated by TCRdb to between 2020 and 2021). Library construction relied on the immunoSEQ multiplex PCR assay. Sourced from immuneACCESS, this table was stored by TCRdb with only in-frame sequences that have V and J called. A share of the clones is absent; for the studies checked, an unresolved V gene accounts for under half, and the remainder has no known explanation. Across this sample there are approximately 13,000 clones, with 80% seen only once. The top ten clonotypes cover 24% of the sample. The time point label for this specimen denotes: cycle 1 day 1 (C1D1), immediately before nivolumab initiation. Every trial patient had relapsed after autologous stem cell transplantation, and cohorts A, B and C differed in prior brentuximab vedotin exposure. Sample: peripheral blood mononuclear cells (PBMCs), taken at baseline. The receptors stem from a human donor with classical Hodgkin lymphoma.

The V call is TRBV5-4, the J call TRBJ1-2, with D unresolved. The CDR3 runs 13 residues. Germline-derived CDR1 and CDR2 are SGHNT and YYREEE (reference sequence). V shed 2 bases and J shed 6 bases, with 11 bases lying between them. CDR3 region: CASSFTGINGYTF. The CDR3 coding sequence is TGTGCCAGCAGCTTTACGGGGATCAATGGCTACACCTTC.

The chain recombines TRBV19 with TRBJ1-5; possible D gene TRBD1, 6 bases. The CDR3 runs 13 residues. V was trimmed by 3 bases and J by 9 bases, leaving 12 bases between them. Looked up from germline, CDR1 is LNHDA and CDR2 is SQIVND (reference sequence). CDR3 sequence: CASSIVGAGPQHF. In DNA, the CDR3 is TGTGCCAGTAGTATTGTGGGGGCTGGGCCCCAGCATTTT. Full variable domain (rest looked up from reference TRBV19 and TRBJ1-5): DGGITQSPKYLFRKEGQNVTLSCEQNLNHDAMYWYRQDPGQGLRLIYYSQIVNDFQKGDIAEGYSVSREKKESFPLTVTSAQKNPTAFYLCASSIVGAGPQHFGDGTRLSIL.

The gene calls are TRBV27 and TRBJ1-1; unclear D gene. From germline, CDR1 is MNHEY and CDR2 SMNVEV (reference sequence). V was shortened by 1 base and J by 6 bases, with 9 bases between the two germline ends. The CDR3 length is 13 residues. As DNA, the CDR3 is TGTGCCAGCAGTTTATTCGCCGGCGCTGAAGCTTTCTTT. Protein: CASSLFAGAEAFF.

V usage is TRBV19 and J usage is TRBJ1-6; 8 bases fit TRBD1. V was pared by 5 bases and J by 9 bases, with 6 bases of the junction left unmatched. Germline V gives CDR1 LNHDA, CDR2 SQIVND (reference sequence). The CDR3 length is 14 residues. Here the CDR3 reads CASSPTGGSSPLHF. The CDR3 DNA follows: TGTGCCAGTAGTCCCACAGGGGGTAGTTCACCCCTCCACTTT.

The chain has TRBV6-1 and TRBJ1-2, with D unresolved. With 3 bases removed from V and 5 bases from J, the gap between germline ends came to 10 bases. The CDR3 loop spans 13 amino acids. Germline loops: CDR1 MNHNS, CDR2 SASEGT. The CDR3 loop reads CASSDAPDYGYTF. The CDR3 DNA reads TGTGCCAGCAGTGATGCCCCGGATTATGGCTACACCTTC.

V gene TRBV7-2 combines with J gene TRBJ2-3; 10 bases map to TRBD2. Germline-derived CDR1 and CDR2 are SGHTA and FQGNSA. The junction had 6 bases not matched to a gene; V was cut back by 3 bases and J by 6 bases. CDR3 length: 15 residues. CDR3 coding DNA: TGTGCCAGCAGCTTTAGCGGGGGGCGAGCGGATACGCAGTATTTT. It specifies CASSFSGGRADTQYF.

The chain's CDR3 is CASSPRTGAPSSYEQYF. DNA for the CDR3: TGTGCCAGCTCACCACGCACAGGAGCTCCGAGCTCCTACGAGCAGTACTTC. V and J are TRBV18 and TRBJ2-7; weak D call: TRBD1 (5 bases). Germline values: CDR1 KGHSH, CDR2 LQKENI. The CDR3 extends over 17 amino acids. Trimming took 1 base from V and 0 from J, leaving 16 bases between them.

The chain recombines TRBV7-2 with TRBJ1-2, with 7 bases lining up with TRBD1. Germline-derived CDR1 and CDR2 are SGHTA and FQGNSA. The CDR3 is made up of 15 amino acids. The junction had 7 bases not matched to a gene; V was cut back by 1 base and J by 5 bases. The CDR3 DNA follows: TGTGCCAGCAGCTTAGGGTCAGGGGGAGGGTATGGCTACACCTTC. Protein: CASSLGSGGGYGYTF.

The chain has TRBV11-3 and TRBJ2-2; no clear D gene. CDR3 length: 13 residues. The germline gives CDR1 SGHNT, CDR2 YENEEA. V lost 1 base and J 5 bases, leaving 5 bases between the germline ends. The DNA of the CDR3 is TGTGCCAGCAGCTTAGCCCCTACCGGGGAGCTGTTTTTT. This gives the protein CASSLAPTGELFF.

The V gene is TRBV18, the J gene TRBJ2-5, with D perhaps matching TRBD2 (5 bases). Germline CDR1 is KGHSH and CDR2 is LQKENI. This CDR3 has 15 amino acids. Between the trimmed V and J ends, which lost 3 bases and 2 bases, there was a span of 13 bases. CDR3 protein: CASSPRVTAQETQYF. In DNA, the CDR3 is TGTGCCAGCTCACCGCGGGTGACGGCACAAGAGACCCAGTACTTC. The full variable domain, in which reference TRBV18 and TRBJ2-5 provide the parts outside the CDR3, is NAGVMQNPRHLVRRRGQEARLRCSPMKGHSHVYWYRQLPEEGLKFMVYLQKENIIDESGMPKERFSAEFPKEGPSILRIQQVVRGDSAAYFCASSPRVTAQETQYFGPGTRLLVL.

The J gene is TRBJ2-1, the V gene TRBV4-1; 10 bases agree with TRBD1. V was clipped by 4 bases and J by 5 bases; unmatched bases: 11. CDR3 length: 17 amino acids. Germline values: CDR1 MGHRA, CDR2 YSYEKL. CDR3 loop: CASSPSLGQGTHNEQFF. In DNA, the CDR3 is TGCGCCAGCAGCCCGTCACTGGGACAGGGGACACACAATGAGCAGTTCTTC.

V is TRBV10-3 and J is TRBJ2-6; 16 bases are shared with TRBD2. CDR3 length: 18 residues. Trimming at V came to 6 bases and at J to 1 base, leaving 3 bases not matched to a gene. Per the germline V gene, CDR1 is ENHRY and CDR2 is SYGVKD. The CDR3 region is CAIRGLAGGFSGANVLTF. DNA of the CDR3: TGTGCCATCAGGGGACTAGCGGGGGGGTTTTCTGGGGCCAACGTCCTGACTTTC.

This clone was picked up a small number of times. The CDR3 coding sequence is TGTGCCTGGAGTCGCCAGATGAACACTGAAGCTTTCTTT. The encoded protein is CAWSRQMNTEAFF. The V gene is TRBV30, the J gene TRBJ1-1, with D uncertain. Germline V CDR1 and CDR2: GTSNPN, SVGIG (reference sequence). V lost 2 bases, J lost 0 bases, and 7 bases lay in between. This CDR3 is 13 amino acids long.

This sequence joins TRBV4-3 and TRBJ2-3; 11 bases map to TRBD2. Trimming cost V 2 bases and J 3 bases; bases outside gene matches: 4. Germline CDR1 reads LGHNA; CDR2 reads YSLEER. The CDR3 runs to 16 residues. The CDR3 region is CASSQNSGGATDTQYF. The CDR3, as DNA: TGCGCCAGCAGCCAAAATAGCGGGGGGGCTACAGATACGCAGTATTTT.

The chain couples TRBV18 to TRBJ1-1; weak D call: TRBD1 (6 bases). Germline V gives CDR1 KGHSH, CDR2 LQKENI. The CDR3 loop spans 15 amino acids. Trimming took 1 base from V and 4 from J, leaving 13 bases between them. The CDR3 loop is CASSPQQGRLTEAFF. The DNA for the CDR3 is TGTGCCAGCTCACCACAGCAGGGGAGGCTCACTGAAGCTTTCTTT.

The chain links TRBV7-9 to TRBJ2-7, with TRBD1 matching over 7 bases. CDR1 is SEHNR, CDR2 FQNEAQ, per germline (reference sequence). The V gene end was trimmed by 5 bases and the J gene end by 2 bases; junction bases not matched to a gene: 6. CDR3 size: 14 residues. The CDR3 sequence: CASSPRDRTYEQYF. DNA for the CDR3: TGTGCCAGCAGCCCACGGGACAGAACCTACGAGCAGTACTTC.

The chain employs TRBV7-2 and TRBJ1-2; TRBD1 aligns across 7 bases. The trim removed 0 bases at V and 6 bases at J, leaving 7 bases unmatched. The CDR3 is 15 amino acids. Germline CDR1 and CDR2: SGHTA and FQGNSA. CDR3 nucleotides: TGTGCCAGCAGCTTAGCCTTAAAGACAGGGAATGGCTACACCTTC. Translated: CASSLALKTGNGYTF.

J is TRBJ1-2 and V is TRBV7-9, with D possibly TRBD1 on 5 matching bases. Germline CDR1 is SEHNR and CDR2 is FQNEAQ (reference sequence). The CDR3 has 15 amino acids. Trimming stripped 1 base from V and 4 bases from J, with 13 bases between. The CDR3 protein is CASSLDQGRGYGYTF. The CDR3 region has the DNA TGTGCCAGCAGCTTAGATCAGGGCCGTGGCTATGGCTACACCTTC.